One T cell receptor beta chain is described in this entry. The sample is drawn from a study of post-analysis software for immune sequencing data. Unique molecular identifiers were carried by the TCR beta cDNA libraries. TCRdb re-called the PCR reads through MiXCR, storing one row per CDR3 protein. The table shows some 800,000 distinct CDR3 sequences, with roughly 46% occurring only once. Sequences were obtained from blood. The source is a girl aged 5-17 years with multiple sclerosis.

The CDR3 region has the DNA TGCAGTGCTAGAGATCAGGACGGAGCTTTCTTT. Residues: CSARDQDGAFF. This chain links TRBV20-1 with TRBJ1-1; D is undetermined. The V gene's germline CDR1 is DFQATT and CDR2 SNEGSKA (reference sequence). This CDR3 comprises 11 residues. Trimming removed 0 bases from V and 10 bases from J, with 9 bases in between.